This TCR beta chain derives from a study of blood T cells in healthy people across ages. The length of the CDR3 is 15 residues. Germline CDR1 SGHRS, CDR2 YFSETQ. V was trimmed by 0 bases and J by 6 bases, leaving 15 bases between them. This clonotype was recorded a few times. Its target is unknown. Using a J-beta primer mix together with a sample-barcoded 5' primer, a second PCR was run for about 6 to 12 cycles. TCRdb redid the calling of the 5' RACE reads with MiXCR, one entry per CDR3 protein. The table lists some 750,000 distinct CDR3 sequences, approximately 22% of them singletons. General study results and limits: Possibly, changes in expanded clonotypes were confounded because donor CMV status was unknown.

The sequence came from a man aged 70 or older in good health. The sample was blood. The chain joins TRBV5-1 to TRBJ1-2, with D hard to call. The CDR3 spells CASSLEFTSLHGYTF. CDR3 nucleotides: TGCGCCAGCAGCTTGGAATTTACCAGTCTCCATGGCTACACCTTC.